The entry below describes one T cell receptor (beta chain). This entry is derived from a study of brain T cells in children with intractable seizures. Here immunoSEQ multiplex PCR was the method, and the copy in TCRdb shows in-frame clones only, minus some. The profile covers 60,000 to 85,000 clones, with 93% appearing a single time and 1.5% taken by the ten largest. The sequenced cases were selected for having the highest brain T cell transcript signatures. CDR1 WSHSY and CDR2 SAAADI come from the germline V gene. The CDR3 sequence is 15 residues long. The V segment lost 2 bases and the J segment 2 bases; nucleotides outside the gene matches: 2.

The rearrangement links TRBV10-2 to TRBJ2-5; 10 bases fit TRBD2. The receptor comes from a boy younger than two with tuberous sclerosis and intractable seizures. The source was peripheral blood, collected at surgery. CDR3 loop: CASSEGTSDQETQYF. CDR3 nucleotides: TGCGCCAGCAGTGAGGGGACTAGCGATCAAGAGACCCAGTACTTC.